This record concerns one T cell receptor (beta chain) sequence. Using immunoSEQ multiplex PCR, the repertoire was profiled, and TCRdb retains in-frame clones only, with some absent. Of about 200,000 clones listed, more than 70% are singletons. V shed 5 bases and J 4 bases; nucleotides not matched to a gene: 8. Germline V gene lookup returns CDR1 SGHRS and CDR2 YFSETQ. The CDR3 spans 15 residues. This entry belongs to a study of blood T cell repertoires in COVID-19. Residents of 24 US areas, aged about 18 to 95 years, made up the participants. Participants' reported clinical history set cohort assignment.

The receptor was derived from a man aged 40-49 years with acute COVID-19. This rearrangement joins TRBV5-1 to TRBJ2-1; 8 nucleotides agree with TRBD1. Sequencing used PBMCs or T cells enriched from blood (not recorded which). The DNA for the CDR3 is TGCGCCAGCAGGTTTGCGGGACAGGAGTACAATGAGCAGTTCTTC. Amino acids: CASRFAGQEYNEQFF.